Below, 23 T cell receptor beta chains from the same sample are listed, as sequenced in a study of cytomegalovirus exposure and HLA in healthy donors. The PCR was carried out with 60 Vbeta primers and 13 Jbeta primers. The assay was immunoSEQ multiplex PCR, and TCRdb's table has in-frame clones only and misses some. The data hold approximately 100,000 clones, with around four fifths observed a single time. Sequences were obtained from PBMCs. These receptors all stem from a man aged 35 to 55 in good health and CMV-seronegative.

V gene TRBV6-5 combines with J gene TRBJ1-2; a possible D gene is TRBD1 (6 bases). The V gene's germline CDR1 is MNHEY and CDR2 SVGAGI. This CDR3 is 16 amino acids long. Trimming took 0 bases from V and 7 from J, leaving 18 bases between them. CDR3 sequence (DNA): TGTGCCAGCAGTTACTCAGCAGGTGCTGGGGGCTTTGGCTACACCTTC. It codes for CASSYSAGAGGFGYTF.

The chain employs TRBV6-6 and TRBJ1-3, with TRBD1 as a possible D gene (5 bases). V was clipped by 6 bases and J by 0 bases, with 12 bases between them. The CDR3 sequence is 15 residues long. The germline V gene has CDR1 MNHNY and CDR2 SVGAGI (reference sequence). In nucleotides, the CDR3 is TGTGCCAGCAGCAACCGACAGAGCTCTGGAAACACCATATATTTT. Amino acid sequence: CASSNRQSSGNTIYF.

The chain carries TRBV15 and TRBJ1-4; 9 bases map to TRBD1. This CDR3 is built from 17 residues. V lost 1 base to trimming and J lost 8 bases; unmatched junction nucleotides: 11. Germline values: CDR1 LNHNV, CDR2 YYDKDF (reference sequence). The CDR3 DNA is TGTGCCACCAGCAGAGGAACATCGACAGGGGGTTGGGAAAAACTGTTTTTT. Protein sequence: CATSRGTSTGGWEKLFF.

The chain links TRBV6-6 to TRBJ1-1; D is undetermined. V lost 6 bases to trimming and J lost 4 bases, with 15 bases between them. The germline V gene encodes CDR1 MNHNY and CDR2 SVGAGI (reference sequence). The CDR3 runs 14 residues. The CDR3 bases are TGTGCCAGCAGCCCCGATGCGGCCGGCACTGAAGCTTTCTTT. This sequence encodes CASSPDAAGTEAFF.

This chain's CDR3 is CASSISRVGNQPQHF. The CDR3 DNA sequence: TGTGCCAGTAGTATTTCCAGGGTTGGCAATCAGCCCCAGCATTTT. The gene calls are TRBV19 and TRBJ1-5, with D tentatively TRBD1 (5 bases). The CDR3 consists of 15 residues. Trimming shortened V by 3 bases and J by 2 bases, and 11 bases separated the two germline ends. The germline V gene has CDR1 LNHDA and CDR2 SQIVND (reference sequence).

This chain connects TRBV5-6 to TRBJ2-1; the D gene is possibly TRBD1 (6 bases). Germline values: CDR1 SGHDT, CDR2 YYEEEE. The CDR3 extends over 11 amino acids. V was pared by 3 bases and J by 13 bases, with 11 bases between. The CDR3 coding sequence is TGTGCCAGCAGCTGGGGACAAACACAGTTCTTC. It yields the protein CASSWGQTQFF.

The chain has TRBV11-2 and TRBJ2-3; 15 bases are shared with TRBD2. The CDR3 contains 18 residues. V trimming: 5 bases; J trimming: 3 bases; junction bases outside the gene matches: 9. The germline gives CDR1 SGHAT, CDR2 FQNNGV. DNA for the CDR3: TGTGCCAGCAGCCCCCGGACTAGCGGGGGGGCCTTAACAGATACGCAGTATTTT. Translated: CASSPRTSGGALTDTQYF.

The CDR3 bases are TGCAGCGGGGAGATATATATGAACACTGAAGCTTTCTTT. Protein: CSGEIYMNTEAFF. The chain has TRBV29-1 and TRBJ1-1; D is ambiguous. Germline CDR1 reads SQVTM; CDR2 reads ANQGSEA. Trimming pared 7 bases from V and 0 bases from J, leaving 12 bases between. The CDR3 has 13 residues. Complete variable domain (other parts from reference TRBV29-1 and TRBJ1-1): SAVISQKPSRDICQRGTSLTIQCQVDSQVTMMFWYRQQPGQSLTLIATANQGSEATYESGFVIDKFPISRPNLTFSTLTVSNMSPEDSSIYLCSGEIYMNTEAFFGQGTRLTVV.

A remark on this clone: The junction shows a germline mismatch at one end, possibly a read error. The V gene is TRBV7-9, the J gene TRBJ2-1, with 10 bases fitting TRBD2. Germline V gives CDR1 SEHNR, CDR2 FQNEAQ (reference sequence). The CDR3 sequence is 12 residues long. The CDR3 coding sequence is TGTTCCAGCAGCGGGGGGGGACATGAGCAGTTCTTC. As protein: CSSSGGGHEQFF.

The rearrangement uses TRBV6-7 and TRBJ2-7; 8 bases map to TRBD2. TRBV6-7 is an ORF, and what it does is uncertain. This CDR3 has 13 residues. The trim removed 11 bases at V and 2 bases at J, leaving 8 bases unmatched. Written as DNA, the CDR3 is TGTGCCCCAGCCGGGGGGGCCCCCTACGAGCAGTACTTC. Translating it yields CAPAGGAPYEQYF.

This clone showed up just a few times. J is TRBJ1-2 and V is TRBV11-2, with D maybe TRBD1 (6 bases). The CDR3 consists of 15 residues. Germline lookup yields CDR1 SGHAT and CDR2 FQNNGV. Trimming took off 5 bases at V and 5 bases at J, with 18 bases between the two ends. The CDR3 is CASSGRGSLGYGYTF. The DNA for the CDR3 is TGTGCCAGCAGCGGGAGGGGGAGCTTGGGTTATGGCTACACCTTC.

In its sample, this clone was seen once. The rearrangement uses TRBV6-5 and TRBJ1-3; D not resolved. V was pared by 2 bases and J by 0 bases, with 11 bases between. The CDR3 is 16 amino acids. Germline lookup yields CDR1 MNHEY and CDR2 SVGAGI. CDR3 coding DNA: TGTGCCAGCAGTTACGAGGGAGGTTTCTCTGGAAACACCATATATTTT. Protein product: CASSYEGGFSGNTIYF.

V is TRBV2 and J is TRBJ2-2, with a weak D call TRBD2 (5 bases). Germline V CDR1 and CDR2: SNHLY, FYNNEI. The CDR3 spans 15 residues. Trimming took off 5 bases at V and 4 bases at J, with 14 bases between the two ends. The CDR3 is CASSLALASTGELFF. The CDR3 coding sequence is TGTGCCAGCAGTCTCGCTTTAGCGAGCACCGGGGAGCTGTTTTTT.

This rearrangement joins TRBV18 to TRBJ1-1, with D hard to call. Germline assignment: CDR1 KGHSH and CDR2 LQKENI. V gave up 3 bases and J gave up 6 bases, with 17 bases separating them. The CDR3 length is 15 residues. DNA for the CDR3: TGTGCCAGCTCACCTATCGAACTCGCCGGGGCTGAAGCTTTCTTT. This sequence encodes CASSPIELAGAEAFF.

The rearrangement uses TRBV12-2 and TRBJ2-1; TRBD2, the table's D call, lacks a check against the DNA. TRBV12-2 is a listed pseudogene. CDR3 length: 15 residues. CDR3 amino acids: CASRLLAGAVDEQFF. The CDR3 DNA reads as TGTGCAAGTCGCTTACTAGCGGGGGCGGTGGATGAGCAGTTCTTC.

V is TRBV9 and J is TRBJ2-1; TRBD1 aligns across 10 bases. The CDR3 runs 17 residues. The V gene end was trimmed by 0 bases and the J gene end by 6 bases; junction bases not matched to a gene: 9. Germline loops: CDR1 SGDLS, CDR2 YYNGEE. The CDR3 nucleotides read TGTGCCAGCAGCGTAGCTACGAGCGGGACAGGGGCCAATGAGCAGTTCTTC. It is translated as CASSVATSGTGANEQFF.

The chain recombines TRBV5-5 with TRBJ1-2; TRBD1 is a possible D gene (5 bases). Trimming pared 0 bases from V and 5 bases from J, leaving 11 bases between. Germline V lookup: CDR1 SGHKS, CDR2 YYEKEE (reference sequence). CDR3 size: 14 residues. CDR3 bases: TGTGCCAGCAGCTTGGTTGGGGGGGGATATGGCTACACCTTC. Encoded protein: CASSLVGGGYGYTF.

The rearrangement links TRBV6-5 to TRBJ1-1; D gene unclear. The germline CDR1 and CDR2 sequences are MNHEY and SVGAGI. Trimming pared 5 bases from V and 0 bases from J, leaving 10 bases between. The CDR3 consists of 14 residues. The CDR3 sequence: CASSQTAMNTEAFF. The DNA for the CDR3 is TGTGCCAGCAGTCAAACAGCCATGAACACTGAAGCTTTCTTT.

The J gene is TRBJ1-3, the V gene TRBV6-5; D remains ambiguous. The CDR3 loop spans 13 amino acids. Trimming left V 7 bases short and J 0 bases short, with 7 bases between. Germline assignment: CDR1 MNHEY and CDR2 SVGAGI. The DNA for the CDR3 is TGTGCCAGCAAGCGGGACTCTGGAAACACCATATATTTT. Residues: CASKRDSGNTIYF.

The V call is TRBV9, the J call TRBJ1-2; D may be TRBD1 (6 bases). The CDR3 has 14 residues. The V gene's germline CDR1 is SGDLS and CDR2 YYNGEE. V gave up 0 bases and J gave up 6 bases, with 12 bases separating them. The CDR3 region has the DNA TGTGCCAGCAGCGTAGTGGGACAAAGCCATGGCTACACCTTC. It codes for CASSVVGQSHGYTF.

This clone was seen a few times. This chain links TRBV19 with TRBJ2-3; TRBD1 matches at 8 bases. Germline lookup yields CDR1 LNHDA and CDR2 SQIVND (reference sequence). The CDR3 sequence is 13 residues long. The V segment lost 6 bases and the J segment 6 bases; nucleotides outside the gene matches: 5. CDR3 coding DNA: TGTGCCAGTAGGGACAGGGTGTCGGATACGCAGTATTTT. It specifies CASRDRVSDTQYF.

The chain joins TRBV7-2 to TRBJ2-5, with 9 positions matching TRBD2. The CDR3 has 19 residues. Trimming took 2 bases from V and 1 from J; bases not matched to a gene: 14. Germline values: CDR1 SGHTA, CDR2 FQGNSA. The DNA for the CDR3 is TGTGCCAGCAGCTTAAAGCTTAGTAGCGGGGGAACCTTCCAAGAGACCCAGTACTTC. Residues: CASSLKLSSGGTFQETQYF. The variable domain in full, with the rest retrieved from reference TRBV7-2 and TRBJ2-5, is GAGVSQSPSNKVTEKGKDVELRCDPISGHTALYWYRQSLGQGLEFLIYFQGNSAPDKSGLPSDRFSAERTGGSVSTLTIQRTQQEDSAVYLCASSLKLSSGGTFQETQYFGPGTRLLVL.

This clone was recorded a few times. The V call is TRBV6-1, the J call TRBJ2-5; possible D gene TRBD2, 5 bases. The J call may be incorrect, as the DNA end agrees better with TRBJ2-7. The CDR3 consists of 14 residues. Germline V gene sequence: CDR1 MNHNS, CDR2 SASEGT. CDR3 in DNA: TGTGCCAGCAGTGACTGGCAGACTAATTACGAGCAGTACTTC. It is translated as CASSDWQTNYEQYF.